The sequence of this T cell receptor (beta chain) was determined in a study of blood T cell repertoires in COVID-19. Across the whole study: Acute-phase and convalescent COVID-19 samples originated in the United States, Italy and Spain.

The CDR3 has 19 amino acids. CDR1 is ENHRY and CDR2 is SYGVKD in the germline V gene. V shed 4 bases and J shed 1 base, with 22 bases lying between them. In this sample, this clone turned up once. Sequencing was performed with immunoSEQ multiplex PCR; in TCRdb, only in-frame clones are kept and a portion is missing. The table records about 80,000 clones, approximately 76% of them present only once. This TCR came from a man aged 65 to 79 with active or convalescent COVID-19. This chain joins TRBV10-3 and TRBJ2-2; a possible D gene is TRBD2 (5 bases). The specimen was peripheral blood. The CDR3 spells CAISGADGVAELNTGELFF. The CDR3 DNA reads TGTGCCATCAGTGGGGCGGACGGGGTGGCGGAGTTGAACACCGGGGAGCTGTTTTTT.